These 3 T cell receptor beta chains were all obtained from the same sample, sequenced in a study of CD8+ T cells in alopecia areata. Reverse transcription of extracted RNA yielded cDNA, which provided the sequencing template. Assay: immunoSEQ multiplex PCR; the TCRdb copy retains only in-frame clones and omits some. The data hold around 140,000 clones, with 86% observed a single time. The treatment denotes: oral pan-JAK inhibitor, 5-10 mg twice daily. The sequencing used CD8+ T cells sorted from blood, collected at week 4, from a patient treated with tofacitinib. The receptors derive from a human donor with alopecia areata.

This clone was detected once. The chain carries TRBV29-1 and TRBJ2-7; the D call may be TRBD1 or TRBD2 (5 bases each). Trimming took off 3 bases at V and 2 bases at J, with 11 bases between the two ends. There are 13 residues in the CDR3. CDR1 is SQVTM and CDR2 is ANQGSEA in the germline V gene. The CDR3 DNA reads as TGCAGCGTTGAGGGGGTAGGTACCTACGAGCAGTACTTC. Translation: CSVEGVGTYEQYF.

The gene calls are TRBV5-4 and TRBJ1-1; D is uncertain. CDR1 and CDR2 (germline): SGHNT, YYREEE (reference sequence). Trimming removed 4 bases at V and 5 bases at J, with 12 bases between. The CDR3 is 13 residues long. The CDR3 loop is CASSEPPGTEAFF. In nucleotides, the CDR3 is TGTGCCAGCAGCGAACCGCCCGGGACTGAAGCTTTCTTT.

The V call is TRBV5-4, the J call TRBJ2-7; TRBD2 is a possible D gene (7 bases). The germline V gene encodes CDR1 SGHNT and CDR2 YYREEE (reference sequence). The CDR3 has 14 residues. V lost 0 bases to trimming and J lost 6 bases, with 13 bases between them. The CDR3: CASSLVGGDGEQYF. The CDR3 DNA sequence: TGTGCCAGCAGCTTGGTAGGGGGGGATGGCGAGCAGTACTTC.